This T cell receptor beta chain was captured in a study of blood T cell repertoires in COVID-19. Across the whole study: Some COVID-19 samples were acute and others convalescent; all came from the United States, Italy and Spain. PBMCs, B-cell-depleted T cells, or T cells were the source of the cDNA or gDNA that made up the material.

The CDR3 loop spans 14 amino acids. The ends were cut back, 4 bases at V and 3 bases at J, with 12 bases in the middle. Germline loops: CDR1 ENHRY, CDR2 SYGVKD. Original processing methods: Nucleated cell number was recorded as an estimate derived from reference gene primer amplification. The protocol was immunoSEQ multiplex PCR, while the TCRdb copy is restricted to in-frame clones and leaves out a portion. V, J and clone size are those of that table, while D and trimming were read from the DNA. Of some 140,000 clones detected, roughly 90% appear once; the ten largest clones hold approximately 2%. The TCR comes from a man aged 70 or older with active COVID-19. What was sequenced was peripheral blood. This chain joins TRBV10-3 and TRBJ1-2; maybe TRBD1 (5 bases). The CDR3 sequence: CAISGGGRDYGYTF. CDR3 coding DNA: TGTGCCATCAGTGGGGGGGGACGGGACTATGGCTACACCTTC.